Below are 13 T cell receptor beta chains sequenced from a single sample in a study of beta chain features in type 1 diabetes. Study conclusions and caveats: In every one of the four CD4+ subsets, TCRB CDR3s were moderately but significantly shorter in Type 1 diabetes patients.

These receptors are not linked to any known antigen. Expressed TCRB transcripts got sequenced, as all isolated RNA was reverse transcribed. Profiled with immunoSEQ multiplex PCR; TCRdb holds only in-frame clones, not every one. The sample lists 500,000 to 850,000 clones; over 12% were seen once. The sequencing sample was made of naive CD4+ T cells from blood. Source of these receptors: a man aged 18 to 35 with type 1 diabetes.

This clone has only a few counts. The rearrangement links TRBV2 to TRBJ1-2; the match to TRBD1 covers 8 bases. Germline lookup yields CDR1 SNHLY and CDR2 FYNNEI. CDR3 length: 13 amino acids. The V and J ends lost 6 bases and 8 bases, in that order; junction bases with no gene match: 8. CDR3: CASSLQGVTGYTF. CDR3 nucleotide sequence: TGTGCCAGCAGCCTACAGGGGGTGACGGGCTACACCTTC.

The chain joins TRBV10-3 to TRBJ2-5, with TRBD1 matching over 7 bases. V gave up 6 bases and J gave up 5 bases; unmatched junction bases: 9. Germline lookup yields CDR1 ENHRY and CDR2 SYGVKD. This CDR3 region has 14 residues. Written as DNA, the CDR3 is TGTGCCATCAGGACAGGGTCGGAAGGGGAGACCCAGTACTTC. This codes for CAIRTGSEGETQYF.

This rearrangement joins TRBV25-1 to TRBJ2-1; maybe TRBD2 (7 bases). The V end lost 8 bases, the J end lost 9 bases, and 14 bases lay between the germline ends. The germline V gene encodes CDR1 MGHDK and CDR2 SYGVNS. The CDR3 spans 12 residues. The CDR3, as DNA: TGTGCCAGCGGAAGGGGGGGTAGTGAGCAGTTCTTC. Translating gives CASGRGGSEQFF.

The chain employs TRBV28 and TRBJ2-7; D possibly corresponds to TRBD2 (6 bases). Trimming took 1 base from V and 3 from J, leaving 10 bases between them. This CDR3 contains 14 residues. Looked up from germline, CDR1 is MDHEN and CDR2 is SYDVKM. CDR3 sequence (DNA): TGTGCCAGCAGTTTATATGCGGGGTACTACGAGCAGTACTTC. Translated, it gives CASSLYAGYYEQYF.

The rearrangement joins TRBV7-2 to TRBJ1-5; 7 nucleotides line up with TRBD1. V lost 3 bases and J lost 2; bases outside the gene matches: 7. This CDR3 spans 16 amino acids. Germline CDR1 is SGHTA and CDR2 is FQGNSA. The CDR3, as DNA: TGTGCCAGCAGCTTTTTTGGGACAGTCGGCAATCAGCCCCAGCATTTT. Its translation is CASSFFGTVGNQPQHF.

The CDR3: CASSVWARADTQYF. The CDR3 DNA follows: TGTGCCAGCAGCGTCTGGGCTCGGGCAGATACGCAGTATTTT. The rearrangement joins TRBV9 to TRBJ2-3; D gene uncertain. In germline, CDR1 is SGDLS, CDR2 YYNGEE. V lost 2 bases to trimming and J lost 4 bases, with 11 bases between them. The CDR3 consists of 14 residues.

The CDR3 sequence: CASSPFLLAGGPPNEQFF. CDR3 nucleotide sequence: TGTGCCAGCAGTCCGTTCCTACTAGCGGGAGGACCTCCCAATGAGCAGTTCTTC. The chain couples TRBV27 to TRBJ2-1; 12 positions agree with TRBD2. The junction had 14 bases not matched to a gene; V was cut back by 5 bases and J by 6 bases. Per the germline V gene, CDR1 is MNHEY and CDR2 is SMNVEV (reference sequence). The CDR3 length is 18 residues.

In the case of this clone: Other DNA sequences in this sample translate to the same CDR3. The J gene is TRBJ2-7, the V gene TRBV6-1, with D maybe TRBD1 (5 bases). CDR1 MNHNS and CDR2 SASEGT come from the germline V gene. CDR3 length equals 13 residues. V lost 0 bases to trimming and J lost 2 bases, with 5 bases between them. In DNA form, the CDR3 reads TGTGCCAGCAGTGAAGCGGGGCCCTACGAGCAGTACTTC. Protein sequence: CASSEAGPYEQYF.

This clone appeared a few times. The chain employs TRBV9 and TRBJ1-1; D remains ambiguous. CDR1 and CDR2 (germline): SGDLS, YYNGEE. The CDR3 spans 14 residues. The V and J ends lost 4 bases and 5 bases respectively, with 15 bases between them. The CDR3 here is CASSRLGMGTEAFF. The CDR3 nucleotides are TGTGCCAGCAGCCGTCTAGGTATGGGTACTGAAGCTTTCTTT. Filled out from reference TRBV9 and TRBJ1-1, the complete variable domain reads DSGVTQTPKHLITATGQRVTLRCSPRSGDLSVYWYQQSLDQGLQFLIQYYNGEERAKGNILERFSAQQFPDLHSELNLSSLELGDSALYFCASSRLGMGTEAFFGQGTRLTVV.

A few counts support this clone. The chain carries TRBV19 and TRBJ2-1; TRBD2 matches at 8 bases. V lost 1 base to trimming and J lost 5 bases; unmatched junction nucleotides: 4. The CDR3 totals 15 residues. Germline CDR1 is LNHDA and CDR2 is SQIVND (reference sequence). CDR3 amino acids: CASSIGTSLNNEQFF. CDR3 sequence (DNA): TGTGCCAGTAGTATAGGGACTAGCCTCAACAATGAGCAGTTCTTC.

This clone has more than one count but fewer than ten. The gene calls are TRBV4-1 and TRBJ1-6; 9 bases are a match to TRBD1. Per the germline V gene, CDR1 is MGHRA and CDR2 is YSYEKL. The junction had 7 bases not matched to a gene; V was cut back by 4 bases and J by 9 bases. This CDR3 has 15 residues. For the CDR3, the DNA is TGCGCCAGCAGCCGGGGACAGGGCCCCTTTTCACCCCTCCACTTT. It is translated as CASSRGQGPFSPLHF.

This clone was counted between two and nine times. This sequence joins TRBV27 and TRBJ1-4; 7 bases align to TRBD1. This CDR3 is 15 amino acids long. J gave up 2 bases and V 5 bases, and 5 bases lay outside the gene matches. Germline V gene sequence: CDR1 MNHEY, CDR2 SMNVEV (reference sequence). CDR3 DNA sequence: TGTGCCAGCAGTCGTGCGACAGGGACTAATGAAAAACTGTTTTTT. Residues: CASSRATGTNEKLFF.

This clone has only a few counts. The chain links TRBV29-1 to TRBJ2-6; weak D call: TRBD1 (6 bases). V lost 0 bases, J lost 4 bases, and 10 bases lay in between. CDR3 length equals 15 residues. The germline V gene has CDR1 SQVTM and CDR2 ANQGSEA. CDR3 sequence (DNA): TGCAGCGTTGAAGATCGGGGACACGGGGCCAACGTCCTGACTTTC. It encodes CSVEDRGHGANVLTF. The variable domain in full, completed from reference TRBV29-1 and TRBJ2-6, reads SAVISQKPSRDICQRGTSLTIQCQVDSQVTMMFWYRQQPGQSLTLIATANQGSEATYESGFVIDKFPISRPNLTFSTLTVSNMSPEDSSIYLCSVEDRGHGANVLTFGAGSRLTVL.